These 31 T cell receptor beta chains were all obtained from the same sample, sequenced in a study of blood T cell repertoires in COVID-19. TCRdb's copy holds only in-frame clones and misses some; the assay was immunoSEQ multiplex PCR. The table has hundreds of thousands of clones, 88% seen once; the top ten hold 1%. Sequencing input: PBMCs or T cells enriched from blood (not recorded which). These TCRs come from a woman aged 25 to 39 who had recovered from COVID-19.

The chain joins TRBV9 to TRBJ2-7; 8 bases match TRBD2. CDR1 and CDR2 from the germline V gene are SGDLS and YYNGEE. This CDR3 region has 15 residues. Trimming cost V 0 bases and J 3 bases; bases outside gene matches: 5. CDR3 coding DNA: TGTGCCAGCAGCGTAGGGGAGGGACTAGGCTACGAGCAGTACTTC. Residues: CASSVGEGLGYEQYF.

This chain connects TRBV7-9 to TRBJ1-3; 7 nucleotides align to TRBD1. With 4 bases clipped from V and 0 bases from J, the junction kept 3 bases outside the gene matches. The CDR3 extends over 15 amino acids. Germline lookup yields CDR1 SEHNR and CDR2 FQNEAQ (reference sequence). The CDR3 DNA reads as TGTGCCAGCAGCTACAGGGGTCACTCTGGAAACACCATATATTTT. Translating it yields CASSYRGHSGNTIYF.

The V gene is TRBV18, the J gene TRBJ2-3; 13 bases line up with TRBD2. Germline assignment: CDR1 KGHSH and CDR2 LQKENI. The CDR3 runs to 18 residues. V shed 6 bases, J shed 1 base, and the junction held 10 bases outside the gene matches. CDR3 in amino acids: CASSLTSGGPGGTDTQYF. For the CDR3, the DNA is TGTGCCAGCTCCCTGACTAGCGGGGGGCCGGGGGGCACAGATACGCAGTATTTT.

The chain combines TRBV7-8 with TRBJ2-7; 7 positions match TRBD2. This CDR3 is 16 amino acids long. Looked up from germline, CDR1 is SGHVS and CDR2 is FQNEAQ. Trimming cost V 4 bases and J 7 bases; bases outside gene matches: 16. Written as DNA, the CDR3 is TGTGCCAGCAGCTATAAACCGGGAGGTCTCCCCTTGGAGCAGTACTTC. It translates to CASSYKPGGLPLEQYF. The variable domain in full, completed from reference TRBV7-8 and TRBJ2-7, reads GAGVSQSPRYKVAKRGQDVALRCDPISGHVSLFWYQQALGQGPEFLTYFQNEAQLDKSGLPSDRFFAERPEGSVSTLKIQRTQQEDSAVYLCASSYKPGGLPLEQYFGPGTRLTVT.

CDR3 protein: CASSPGDRVNTEAFF. As DNA, the CDR3 is TGTGCCAGCAGCCCGGGGGACAGGGTGAACACTGAAGCTTTCTTT. V gene TRBV7-9 combines with J gene TRBJ1-1, with 9 bases identical to TRBD1. CDR3 length: 15 residues. Looked up from germline, CDR1 is SEHNR and CDR2 is FQNEAQ (reference sequence). J lost 0 bases, V lost 5 bases, and 4 bases had no gene match. Full variable domain (missing parts from reference TRBV7-9 and TRBJ1-1): DTGVSQNPRHKITKRGQNVTFRCDPISEHNRLYWYRQTLGQGPEFLTYFQNEAQLEKSRLLSDRFSAERPKGSFSTLEIQRTEQGDSAMYLCASSPGDRVNTEAFFGQGTRLTVV.

The V gene is TRBV28, the J gene TRBJ1-5, with D tentatively TRBD1 (5 bases). The CDR3 is made up of 14 amino acids. Germline V lookup: CDR1 MDHEN, CDR2 SYDVKM. The germline V and J ends were trimmed by 2 bases and 5 bases, with 10 bases remaining between them. The CDR3 nucleotides are TGTGCCAGCAGTTTACAGGGATATGATCAGCCCCAGCATTTT. It is translated as CASSLQGYDQPQHF.

The V call is TRBV19, the J call TRBJ2-2, with D tentatively TRBD1 (6 bases). This CDR3 is built from 15 residues. Germline CDR1 reads LNHDA; CDR2 reads SQIVND (reference sequence). V was cut by 4 bases and J by 2 bases, with 11 bases left in between. The CDR3: CASSTGTPNTGELFF. In DNA, the CDR3 is TGTGCCAGTAGTACCGGGACACCTAACACCGGGGAGCTGTTTTTT.

This chain uses TRBV10-3 with TRBJ1-5, with TRBD1 identical over 9 bases. CDR1 and CDR2 (germline): ENHRY, SYGVKD. V trimming: 5 bases; J trimming: 7 bases; junction bases outside the gene matches: 6. The CDR3 covers 14 residues. CDR3 coding DNA: TGTGCCATCAGTACCGGGACAGGGTACCAGCCCCAGCATTTT. Its protein product is CAISTGTGYQPQHF.

The gene calls are TRBV28 and TRBJ2-1, with 9 bases matching TRBD1. Germline V gene sequence: CDR1 MDHEN, CDR2 SYDVKM. The CDR3 has 16 amino acids. V lost 6 bases to trimming and J lost 7 bases; unmatched junction nucleotides: 13. DNA for the CDR3: TGTGCCAGCAGAATCACAGGGGGCGCAGAGTATAATGAGCAGTTCTTC. This gives the protein CASRITGGAEYNEQFF.

Only one count was recorded for this clone. The rearrangement joins TRBV11-2 to TRBJ1-3; no clear D gene. Germline lookup yields CDR1 SGHAT and CDR2 FQNNGV. CDR3 length: 14 residues. V was cut by 1 base and J by 2 bases, with 6 bases left in between. Written as DNA, the CDR3 is TGTGCCAGCAGCTTAGCTGGGCCTGGAAACACCATATATTTT. Translation: CASSLAGPGNTIYF.

The chain carries TRBV5-5 and TRBJ2-3; D is perhaps TRBD1 (5 bases). V was shortened by 3 bases and J by 2 bases, with 13 bases between the two germline ends. Germline lookup yields CDR1 SGHKS and CDR2 YYEKEE (reference sequence). This CDR3 is built from 15 residues. Here the CDR3 reads CASSSSDIPTDTQYF. DNA of the CDR3: TGTGCCAGCAGCTCATCGGACATCCCCACAGATACGCAGTATTTT.

This CDR3 reads CASSWTDRGSSPLHF. The DNA for the CDR3 is TGTGCCAGCAGCTGGACCGACAGGGGTTCTTCACCCCTCCACTTT. The chain uses TRBV5-6 and TRBJ1-6; TRBD1 aligns across 8 bases. The CDR3 runs to 15 residues. Trimming removed 3 bases from V and 9 bases from J; junction bases left unmatched: 8. CDR1 SGHDT and CDR2 YYEEEE come from the germline V gene.

V gene TRBV6-5 combines with J gene TRBJ1-5; 10 bases fit TRBD1. J lost 6 bases, V lost 5 bases, and 7 bases had no gene match. The CDR3 totals 15 residues. CDR1 MNHEY and CDR2 SVGAGI come from the germline V gene. In nucleotides, the CDR3 is TGTGCCAGCAGTACCGGGACAGGGGTTGGTCAGCCCCAGCATTTT. This sequence encodes CASSTGTGVGQPQHF.

J is TRBJ1-4 and V is TRBV5-1, with D maybe TRBD1 (5 bases). Germline CDR1 reads SGHRS; CDR2 reads YFSETQ. Trimming cost V 4 bases and J 7 bases, with 14 bases left between them. The CDR3 covers 14 residues. The CDR3 region has the DNA TGCGCCAGCAGCCAAGCAGGGCCCTCTGAAAAACTGTTTTTT. Protein sequence: CASSQAGPSEKLFF.

Only one count was recorded for this clone. The chain uses TRBV12-5 and TRBJ1-6; D is perhaps TRBD1 (5 bases). Germline CDR1 reads LGHNT; CDR2 reads FRNRAP. V lost 1 base and J lost 3, with 10 bases in between. The CDR3 runs 16 residues. CDR3 nucleotides: TGTGCTAGTGGTTTGGCTCAGGGCTACTATAATTCACCCCTCCACTTT. This encodes CASGLAQGYYNSPLHF. Full variable domain (outside the CDR3, taken from reference TRBV12-5 and TRBJ1-6): DARVTQTPRHKVTEMGQEVTMRCQPILGHNTVFWYRQTMMQGLELLAYFRNRAPLDDSGMPKDRFSAEMPDATLATLKIQPSEPRDSAVYFCASGLAQGYYNSPLHFGNGTRLTVT.

The chain recombines TRBV29-1 with TRBJ1-2; 9 positions agree with TRBD1. Germline values: CDR1 SQVTM, CDR2 ANQGSEA. V trimming: 6 bases; J trimming: 1 base; junction bases outside the gene matches: 6. CDR3 length: 14 residues. The CDR3, as DNA: TGCAGCGTGGTACCGGGACAGGGTAACTATGGCTACACCTTC. Translated: CSVVPGQGNYGYTF. Based on the CDR3 plus reference TRBV29-1 and TRBJ1-2, the full variable domain is SAVISQKPSRDICQRGTSLTIQCQVDSQVTMMFWYRQQPGQSLTLIATANQGSEATYESGFVIDKFPISRPNLTFSTLTVSNMSPEDSSIYLCSVVPGQGNYGYTFGSGTRLTVV.

This chain uses TRBV7-6 with TRBJ2-3, with 9 bases lining up with TRBD2. The CDR3 runs to 17 residues. Looked up from germline, CDR1 is SGHVS and CDR2 is FNYEAQ. The V segment lost 2 bases and the J segment 2 bases; nucleotides outside the gene matches: 8. The CDR3 loop reads CASSLLSSGGFTDTQYF. CDR3 DNA sequence: TGTGCCAGCAGCTTACTCTCCAGCGGGGGGTTCACAGATACGCAGTATTTT.

This chain uses TRBV4-3 with TRBJ1-3; D call uncertain. V was trimmed by 1 base and J by 0 bases, leaving 10 bases between them. Germline V lookup: CDR1 LGHNA, CDR2 YSLEER. The CDR3 totals 16 residues. CDR3 amino acids: CASSQVSGSSGNTIYF. In DNA form, the CDR3 reads TGCGCCAGCAGCCAAGTCTCGGGGAGCTCTGGAAACACCATATATTTT.

The chain has TRBV7-3 and TRBJ2-3, with 10 bases matching TRBD2. Looked up from germline, CDR1 is SGHTA and CDR2 is FQGTGA. V gave up 4 bases and J gave up 6 bases; unmatched junction bases: 7. The CDR3 length is 15 residues. The CDR3 loop is CASSSLAGDFDTQYF. DNA for the CDR3: TGTGCCAGCAGCTCCCTAGCGGGAGATTTTGATACGCAGTATTTT.

The chain couples TRBV27 to TRBJ1-4; D not resolved. Germline assignment: CDR1 MNHEY and CDR2 SMNVEV (reference sequence). The V and J ends lost 1 base and 0 bases respectively, with 6 bases between them. This CDR3 has 15 residues. The CDR3 DNA reads TGTGCCAGCAGTTTATTGGCTGCAACTAATGAAAAACTGTTTTTT. The encoded protein is CASSLLAATNEKLFF. Based on the CDR3 plus reference TRBV27 and TRBJ1-4, the full variable domain is EAQVTQNPRYLITVTGKKLTVTCSQNMNHEYMSWYRQDPGLGLRQIYYSMNVEVTDKGDVPEGYKVSRKEKRNFPLILESPSPNQTSLYFCASSLLAATNEKLFFGSGTQLSVL.

The gene calls are TRBV5-7 and TRBJ2-3; the D gene is possibly TRBD1 (5 bases). TRBV5-7 is annotated as an ORF whose role is uncertain. V dropped 2 bases and J dropped 2 bases, with 15 bases sitting between them. The CDR3 totals 16 residues. CDR3 bases: TGTGCCAGCAGCTTATCCCACAGGCATGCCACAGATACGCAGTATTTT. Encoded protein: CASSLSHRHATDTQYF.

This rearrangement joins TRBV28 to TRBJ2-5; D is possibly TRBD2 (5 bases). Per germline, CDR1 MDHEN and CDR2 SYDVKM. The CDR3 is 18 amino acids. Trimming took off 1 base at V and 5 bases at J, with 23 bases between the two ends. The CDR3 DNA is TGTGCCAGCAGTTTATCCCTCTTTATTGGGAGTAACTCGGAGACCCAGTACTTC. Translated: CASSLSLFIGSNSETQYF.

The chain is built from TRBV27 and TRBJ2-1; the match to TRBD1 covers 8 bases. The CDR3 consists of 14 residues. V dropped 5 bases and J dropped 9; count of bases not matched to a gene: 9. Germline lookup yields CDR1 MNHEY and CDR2 SMNVEV (reference sequence). The CDR3 nucleotides are TGTGCCAGCAGTGTGCAGCGGACAGGGTTTGAGCAGTTCTTC. Residues: CASSVQRTGFEQFF.

V is TRBV30 and J is TRBJ2-3; TRBD2 matches at 8 bases. This CDR3 is built from 14 residues. Looked up from germline, CDR1 is GTSNPN and CDR2 is SVGIG (reference sequence). V shed 0 bases and J 5 bases; nucleotides not matched to a gene: 4. CDR3 in DNA: TGTGCCTGGAGTGTAAGCGGGGGTGTAGATACGCAGTATTTT. Protein: CAWSVSGGVDTQYF.

J is TRBJ1-2 and V is TRBV19; tentative D call: TRBD1 (5 bases). Trimming shortened V by 3 bases and J by 8 bases, and 19 bases separated the two germline ends. Germline values: CDR1 LNHDA, CDR2 SQIVND (reference sequence). The CDR3 has 15 residues. As DNA, the CDR3 is TGTGCCAGTAGTATTGAGCGAACAGGTTCGAGGGGCTACACCTTC. Residues: CASSIERTGSRGYTF.

CDR3 region: CAWSAAYEQYF. CDR3 DNA sequence: TGTGCCTGGAGTGCCGCGTACGAGCAGTACTTC. The chain couples TRBV30 to TRBJ2-7, with unresolved D. Germline-derived CDR1 and CDR2 are GTSNPN and SVGIG (reference sequence). Trimming stripped 1 base from V and 4 bases from J, with 5 bases between. The CDR3 has 11 amino acids. Full variable domain (missing parts from reference TRBV30 and TRBJ2-7): SQTIHQWPATLVQPVGSPLSLECTVEGTSNPNLYWYRQAAGRGLQLLFYSVGIGQISSEVPQNLSASRPQDRQFILSSKKLLLSDSGFYLCAWSAAYEQYFGPGTRLTVT.

The table lists this clone with a count of one. This rearrangement joins TRBV7-2 to TRBJ2-3; D may be TRBD1 (6 bases). The germline gives CDR1 SGHTA, CDR2 FQGNSA. The CDR3 has 13 amino acids. V shed 3 bases and J shed 4 bases, with 8 bases lying between them. CDR3 nucleotides: TGTGCCAGCAGCTTGACAGGAGCAGATACGCAGTATTTT. It translates to CASSLTGADTQYF.

The rearrangement links TRBV7-8 to TRBJ2-7; 8 nucleotides align to TRBD1. CDR3 length equals 12 residues. The ends lost 6 bases at V and 4 bases at J; junction bases unmatched: 2. Germline lookup yields CDR1 SGHVS and CDR2 FQNEAQ. The CDR3 reads CASRGQGYEQYF. As DNA, the CDR3 is TGTGCCAGCAGAGGACAGGGATACGAGCAGTACTTC. Full variable domain (rest looked up from reference TRBV7-8 and TRBJ2-7): GAGVSQSPRYKVAKRGQDVALRCDPISGHVSLFWYQQALGQGPEFLTYFQNEAQLDKSGLPSDRFFAERPEGSVSTLKIQRTQQEDSAVYLCASRGQGYEQYFGPGTRLTVT.

The DNA for the CDR3 is TGTGCCAGCAGCCGACCCCTCCGGGACACTATCTACGAGCAGTACTTC. As protein: CASSRPLRDTIYEQYF. The chain uses TRBV27 and TRBJ2-7, with a tentative D call TRBD1 (6 bases). V was trimmed by 6 bases and J by 3 bases, leaving 21 bases between them. Germline CDR1 reads MNHEY; CDR2 reads SMNVEV (reference sequence). The CDR3 is made up of 16 amino acids.

V is TRBV28 and J is TRBJ1-1, with D unclear. This CDR3 contains 14 residues. The V end lost 2 bases, the J end lost 0 bases, and 7 bases lay between the germline ends. The germline gives CDR1 MDHEN, CDR2 SYDVKM. CDR3 sequence: CASSLSRVNTEAFF. The CDR3 DNA is TGTGCCAGCAGTTTAAGTCGAGTGAACACTGAAGCTTTCTTT.

This chain joins TRBV6-1 and TRBJ1-2; a weak D match, TRBD1 (6 bases). The germline V gene has CDR1 MNHNS and CDR2 SASEGT. The CDR3 spans 13 residues. V was shortened by 1 base and J by 8 bases, with 11 bases between the two germline ends. The CDR3 here is CASSEVNRDGYTF. The CDR3 nucleotides read TGTGCCAGCAGTGAAGTCAACAGGGACGGCTACACCTTC.